The T cell receptor beta chain under discussion was sequenced for a study of T cells in Graves' hyperthyroidism and ophthalmopathy. This clonotype was seen a few times. What was amplified from RNA transcripts were TCR beta CDR3 regions. RT-PCR in the first round (using the HTBI primer set) targeted the TCR CDR3. TCRdb processed the multiplex PCR reads anew with MiXCR; each CDR3 protein has one entry. The sample consists of fewer than 700,000 distinct CDR3 sequences, 15% to 20% of them appearing once. Sequenced input: blood. This clonotype was obtained from a woman aged 30 to 39 with Graves' hyperthyroidism.

The chain's CDR3 is CASSFGTGQTGELFF. Written as DNA, the CDR3 is TGTGCCAGCAGCTTCGGGACAGGGCAGACCGGGGAGCTGTTTTTT. The gene calls are TRBV11-3 and TRBJ2-2; the match to TRBD1 covers 9 bases. J was trimmed by 5 bases and V by 3 bases; bases with no gene match: 4. This CDR3 spans 15 amino acids. From germline, CDR1 is SGHNT and CDR2 YENEEA.